The 13 T cell receptor delta chains below all came from one sample that was sequenced in a study of γδ T cells in repeated Plasmodium falciparum infection. Flow sorting of PBMC yielded separate Vgamma9/Vdelta2+ and Vdelta2-negative gammadelta T cell populations for bulk repertoire analysis. TCRdb reran clone calling via CATT on the multiplex PCR reads. This sample has over 90,000 delta-chain clones, with 0.8% to 1% found just once. Sequencing input: gamma-delta T cells from blood. The receptors were sampled from a pool of human donors (malaria-infected and uninfected, not separated).

To note about this clone: The TCRdb protein, from a much larger clone, departs from this DNA's translation at residue 4, likely by read error; the protein shown derives from the DNA. V gene TRDV2 combines with J gene TRDJ3, with D maybe TRDD3 (5 bases). As TCRdb names no J gene, one was assigned here on the basis of a DNA match to germline. The CDR3 sequence is 17 residues long. The germline V and J ends were trimmed by 5 bases and 3 bases, with 16 bases remaining between them. CDR1 is GEAIGNYY and CDR2 is EKD in the germline V gene. CDR3 in amino acids: CACGRPGKSWDTRQMFF. CDR3 nucleotides: TGTGCCTGTGGCCGACCGGGGAAGAGCTGGGACACCCGACAGATGTTTTTC.

This clone was counted only a few times. The translation of this DNA and the TCRdb protein of a much larger clone differ at residue 8, probably owing to a read error; the protein shown here is translated from the DNA. The chain couples TRDV2 to TRDJ1, with 7 nucleotides matching TRDD3. The J gene, left out of TCRdb, was set here by checking the DNA against germline. This CDR3 has 18 residues. V lost 0 bases and J lost 0; bases outside the gene matches: 12. CDR1 is GEAIGNYY and CDR2 is EKD in the germline V gene. The CDR3 DNA follows: TGTGCCTGTGACACCCTGGGGGTTTCTGTGGGGTACACCGATAAACTCATCTTT. Protein product: CACDTLGVSVGYTDKLIF.

This clone appeared a few times. The amino acid sequence in TCRdb belongs to a much larger clone and departs from this DNA's translation at residue 8, likely a sequencing read error; the sequence shown is translated from the DNA. CDR3 amino acids: CACDRLGLQTDKLIF. The CDR3 nucleotides are TGTGCCTGTGACAGACTGGGGCTCCAAACCGATAAACTCATCTTT. This chain connects TRDV2 to TRDJ1; 7 bases line up with TRDD3. The J gene is absent in TCRdb and was assigned here via DNA matching to germline. The CDR3 has 15 amino acids. V trimming: 2 bases; J trimming: 2 bases; junction bases outside the gene matches: 7. Germline-derived CDR1 and CDR2 are GEAIGNYY and EKD.

This clone has more than one count but fewer than ten. TCRdb's protein for this DNA is that of a much larger clone and differs from the translation at residue 8, likely a read error; the protein shown is the DNA translation. V gene TRDV1 combines with J gene TRDJ3; the D is unclear. TCRdb leaves out the J gene; it was filled in here by matching the DNA to germline. The CDR3 runs 17 residues. V was clipped by 4 bases and J by 2 bases, with 12 bases between them. Germline V gene lookup returns CDR1 TSWWSYY and CDR2 QGS. The CDR3 is CALGVNHGPWDTRQMFF. DNA for the CDR3: TGTGCTCTTGGGGTAAACCACGGGCCCTGGGACACCCGACAGATGTTTTTC.

This clone was recorded many times. The protein that TCRdb holds for this DNA derives from a much larger clone and differs from the translated DNA at residue 3, which likely indicates a read error; the protein shown here is translated from the DNA. The gene calls are TRDV3 and TRDJ1, with 10 bases that match TRDD3. Here the J gene was assigned by germline matching of the DNA, as TCRdb has none. Germline V gene lookup returns CDR1 TVYSNPD and CDR2 GDNSRS (reference sequence). CDR3 length: 17 residues. Trimming cost V 4 bases and J 0 bases; bases outside gene matches: 14. The CDR3 protein is CASPPPTGGSDTDKLIF. CDR3 in DNA: TGTGCCTCCCCTCCCCCGACTGGGGGATCAGACACCGATAAACTCATCTTT.

This clone has at least ten counts. The mismatch at residue 15 between this DNA's translation and the TCRdb protein of a much larger clone likely reflects a read error; the protein shown is translated from the DNA. The chain has TRDV1 and TRDJ1; tentatively, D is TRDD2 or TRDD3 (7 bases each). This CDR3 is 22 amino acids long. Trimming shortened V by 0 bases and J by 3 bases, and 32 bases separated the two germline ends. The germline gives CDR1 TSWWSYY, CDR2 QGS. Written as DNA, the CDR3 is TGTGCTCTTGGGGAACTAGCGTGTTCCTACTGGGGCACTATGAGAAGGGCCGATAAACTCATCTTT. This translates into CALGELACSYWGTMRRADKLIF.

This clone showed up many times. The V and J genes are TRDV2 and TRDJ1; 7 positions match TRDD3. Trimming took 1 base from V and 9 from J; bases not matched to a gene: 25. The CDR3 spans 19 residues. Germline V lookup: CDR1 GEAIGNYY, CDR2 EKD. The CDR3 region has the DNA TGTGCCTGTGACACAACCAGTTCTGAATACTGGGGCCCGAAGAGGGAACTCATCTTT. Residues: CACDTTSSEYWGPKRELIF.

The chain links TRDV2 to TRDJ1, with 10 bases matching TRDD3. TCRdb does not report a J gene; here it was assigned by matching the DNA to germline references. The CDR3 covers 19 residues. Per germline, CDR1 GEAIGNYY and CDR2 EKD. V gave up 3 bases and J gave up 2 bases; unmatched junction bases: 17. This CDR3 reads CACDSILLGDPGRTDKLIF. The CDR3 DNA follows: TGTGCCTGTGACTCGATTCTACTGGGGGATCCGGGGAGAACCGATAAACTCATCTTT.

A few counts support this clone. The protein given by TCRdb reflects a much larger clone and differs at residue 12 from this DNA's translation, likely from a read error; the protein shown is the DNA's translation. V and J are TRDV2 and TRDJ1, with 13 bases fitting TRDD3. The germline V gene encodes CDR1 GEAIGNYY and CDR2 EKD. The CDR3 is 14 amino acids. The CDR3: CACDRLGDTEKPIF. The CDR3 region has the DNA TGTGCCTGTGATCGACTGGGGGATACGGAAAAACCCATCTTT.

This clone was observed a handful of times. The protein TCRdb gives is from a much larger clone and does not agree with this DNA's translation at residue 12, likely a read error; the protein shown here comes from the DNA. V gene TRDV2 combines with J gene TRDJ3, with 7 bases matching TRDD3. Here the J gene came from matching the DNA to germline, since TCRdb omits it. Germline V CDR1 and CDR2: GEAIGNYY, EKD. The CDR3 contains 18 residues. The CDR3 loop reads CACDTLGISSWNTRQMFF. The CDR3 bases are TGTGCCTGTGACACGCTGGGGATAAGCTCCTGGAACACCCGACAGATGTTTTTC.

This clone was seen ten or more times. TCRdb pairs this DNA with a much larger clone's protein that differs at residue 9, likely a read error; the protein shown was translated from the DNA. The chain recombines TRDV2 with TRDJ1, with 7 bases lining up with TRDD3. Trimming cost V 6 bases and J 0 bases; bases outside gene matches: 18. This CDR3 is built from 18 residues. Germline values: CDR1 GEAIGNYY, CDR2 EKD. Here the CDR3 reads CACYTVLGNTQYTDKLIF. The CDR3 region has the DNA TGTGCCTGTTATACCGTACTGGGGAATACTCAGTACACCGATAAACTCATCTTT.

This clone was seen more than once but under ten times. TCRdb has a much larger clone's protein, which differs at residue 12 from the translation of this DNA, likely because of a read error; what is shown is the protein translated from the DNA. The chain is built from TRDV1 and TRDJ1; D is ambiguous. Trimming removed 3 bases at V and 0 bases at J, with 26 bases between. The CDR3 contains 20 residues. Germline V CDR1 and CDR2: TSWWSYY, QGS. Here the CDR3 DNA reads TGTGCTCTTGGGGAGGTCGGGAGACGGACCCCGAGAAGGTACACCGATAAACTCATCTTT. Translation gives CALGEVGRRTPRRYTDKLIF.

This clone has only a few counts. The mismatch at residue 12 between this DNA's translation and the TCRdb protein of a much larger clone likely reflects a read error; the protein shown is translated from the DNA. The chain employs TRDV1 and TRDJ1, with 8 positions matching TRDD3. TCRdb supplies no J gene; here it was assigned by aligning the nucleotide sequence to germline. The V segment lost 2 bases and the J segment 0 bases; nucleotides outside the gene matches: 17. The CDR3 is made up of 20 amino acids. The germline CDR1 and CDR2 sequences are TSWWSYY and QGS. CDR3 DNA sequence: TGTGCTCTTGGGGAAGTTCCGACTGGGGGTCTATGCCCTTACACCGATAAACTCATCTTT. This gives the protein CALGEVPTGGLCPYTDKLIF.